The clone carrying this T cell receptor beta chain has only a few counts. Profiling relied on immunoSEQ multiplex PCR, and the TCRdb table lists in-frame clones only, not all of them. The table lists some 220,000 clones, just under 85% of them singletons, with about 4% in the top ten. The data are from a study of blood T cell repertoires in COVID-19. Trimming shortened V by 3 bases and J by 0 bases, and 3 bases separated the two germline ends. The germline V gene encodes CDR1 SGHNT and CDR2 YYREEE (reference sequence). The CDR3 runs to 12 residues. This rearrangement joins TRBV5-4 to TRBJ1-2, with D unclear. Sequenced sample: peripheral blood. The clonotype comes from a man aged 50-59 years with acute or convalescent COVID-19. The CDR3 bases are TGTGCCAGCAGCTCCTCTAACTATGGCTACACCTTC. Its translation is CASSSSNYGYTF.